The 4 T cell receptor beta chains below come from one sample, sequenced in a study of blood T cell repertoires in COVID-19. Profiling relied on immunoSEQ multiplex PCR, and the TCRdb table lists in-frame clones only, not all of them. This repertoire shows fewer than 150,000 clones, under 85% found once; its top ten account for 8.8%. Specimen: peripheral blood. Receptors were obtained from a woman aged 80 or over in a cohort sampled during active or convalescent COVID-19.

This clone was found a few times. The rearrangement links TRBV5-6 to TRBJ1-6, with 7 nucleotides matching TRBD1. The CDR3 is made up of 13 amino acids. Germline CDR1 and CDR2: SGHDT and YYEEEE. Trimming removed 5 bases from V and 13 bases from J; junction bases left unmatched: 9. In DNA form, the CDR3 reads TGTGCCAGCAGGTATGACAGGGTAGGGCCCCTCCACTTT. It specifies CASRYDRVGPLHF.

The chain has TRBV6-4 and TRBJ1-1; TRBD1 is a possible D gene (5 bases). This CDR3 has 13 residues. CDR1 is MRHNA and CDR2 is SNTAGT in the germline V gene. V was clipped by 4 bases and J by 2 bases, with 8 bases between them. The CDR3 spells CASSARANTEAFF. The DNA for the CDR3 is TGTGCCAGCAGTGCCAGGGCCAACACTGAAGCTTTCTTT.

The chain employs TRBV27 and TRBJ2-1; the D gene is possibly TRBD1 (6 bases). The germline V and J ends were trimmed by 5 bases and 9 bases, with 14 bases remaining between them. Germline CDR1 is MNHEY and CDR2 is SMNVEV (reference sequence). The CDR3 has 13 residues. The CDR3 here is CASSQTGRSEQFF. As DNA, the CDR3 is TGTGCCAGCAGTCAAACAGGGCGCAGTGAGCAGTTCTTC.

CDR3 bases: TGTGCCAGCAGTGAAGCGGCGGGACAGGGACACTACGAGCAGTACTTC. Its protein is CASSEAAGQGHYEQYF. The rearrangement joins TRBV6-1 to TRBJ2-7; 9 bases match TRBD1. The CDR3 runs to 16 residues. The germline CDR1 and CDR2 sequences are MNHNS and SASEGT. The J segment lost 3 bases and the V segment lost 0 bases, leaving 6 bases of the junction unmatched.